This record looks at one T cell receptor beta chain sequence and its context. In its sample, this clonotype was seen a few times. Its binding antigen is unknown. It has no much larger one-base neighbor in the sample; base qualities were not kept. Library preparation employed 5' RACE. The sequencer was an Illumina HiSeq 2500. A second PCR of 7 to 11 cycles was performed with a sample-barcoded 5' primer and a J-beta primer mix. A template-switch 5' adaptor carrying 12 random nucleotides introduced a unique molecular identifier onto each TCR beta cDNA molecule. Each sample yielded at least 3 million CDR3-containing paired-end reads. First-strand cDNA was synthesized from all RNA with the Mint cDNA synthesis kit, primed by a TRBC-specific oligonucleotide. After uracil-DNA glycosylase treatment, a first 18-cycle PCR used universal primers M1SS and BC2_uni_R on all cDNA. In the original analysis: Normalization of each sample was performed by random selection of 1 million high-quality reads, each carrying a distinct molecular identifier. Instead of being binned into consensus sequences, reads with shared molecular identifiers were discarded. MiTCR, with a Q25 quality threshold and the strictest error-elimination algorithm, was used for CDR3 identification, clonotype clustering and error correction. A nonparametric unseen species model with Euler transformation was used to estimate lower-bound total TCR beta diversity. The public sequencing data were trimmed at Q25 with fastp and processed into clonotypes with MiXCR by TCRdb, which kept only in-frame beta chains. Identical CDR3 protein sequences are pooled into one entry, listed with their most common genes and DNA. These V and J calls are TCRdb output, not the study's own analysis. The sample table lists 1.2 million to 1.5 million distinct CDR3 sequences, 55% to 75% of them with a count of one. The top ten constitute under 8.5% of the sample.

The data were taken from a study of blood T cells in healthy people across ages (dated by TCRdb to between 2014 and 2017). Background on the whole study: In model experiments, template switching captured about one uniquely barcoded TCR beta cDNA molecule for every two T cells. Two additional independent replicas of 1 million unique cDNA reads from the same blood draw were analyzed for two donors (one aged 18 to 30 and one aged 80 or older). The donors were divided into four age groups: young (average approximately 15 years), middle-aged (roughly 42), aged (approximately 62) and long-lived (82). Using deep sequencing normalized with unique cDNA molecular identifiers, the study measured how TCR beta repertoire diversity changes with age. To avoid experimental bias, donors of different ages were distributed randomly across sequencing lanes. Findings and caveats that apply to the study as a whole: Total diversity estimates from one million sequenced T cells were considered lower bounds and underestimates. Conclusive comparison of naive and antigen-experienced compartments was prevented by the profiling of bulk unsorted PBMCs. Compared with the aged group, the long-lived group had more naive CD4+ T cells, fewer expanded clones and increased TCR diversity, suggesting age selection. Observed TCR beta diversity per million T cells fell roughly linearly with age, and a significant reduction was already apparent by age approximately 41. Donor CMV infection status was unknown, potentially confounding age-related changes in expanded clonotypes. The percentage of naive T cells measured by flow cytometry correlated strongly with observed TCR beta diversity.

The CDR3 goes from the cysteine to the phenylalanine over 14 residues. Only CDR3 DNA is held: 42 bases, read in frame from base 1. CDR1 and CDR2, looked up from the germline V gene (reference sequence), are MNHEY and SMNVEV. Donors were roughly 40 systemically healthy Caucasian individuals from Russia aged roughly 6 to 90 years. Each donor gave roughly 9 milliliters of peripheral blood, drawn into EDTA-treated Vacutainer tubes. Ficoll-Paque density-gradient centrifugation was used to isolate PBMCs, with at least 6.5 million obtained per sample. Total RNA, at least 5 micrograms per sample, was extracted from PBMCs with Trizol reagent. For every donor, flow cytometry on a PBMC aliquot measured the percentage of naive CD45RAhigh/CD27high T cells.

Source material: blood. The chain couples TRBV27 to TRBJ2-4, with the D call perhaps TRBD1 or TRBD2, as 6 bases match in each case. The J call is uncertain, as TRBJ2-7 better fits the DNA end. The sequence derives from a man aged 18 to 29 in good health. The CDR3 protein: CASSLYGGLYEQYF. The DNA reads as follows: TGTGCCAGCAGTTTATACGGGGGCCTTTACGAGCAGTACTTC.